These T cell receptor beta chains were read from a single sample in a study of T cells in Graves' hyperthyroidism and ophthalmopathy. TCRdb passed the multiplex PCR reads through MiXCR, listing each CDR3 protein once. The sample records some 500,000 distinct CDR3 sequences, about 16% being singletons. Sequencing was done on a sample of blood. The receptors stem from a woman in her twenties or thirties with Graves' ophthalmopathy. Each CDR3 is given with its conserved first and last residue. Rows may omit the clone size; those that give it use once, few, many or a size class.

abundance: many
j_gene: TRBJ2-7
v_gene: TRBV6-2/TRBV6-3
CDR3aa: CASSYGRTLKGEQYF

abundance: many
j_gene: TRBJ2-7
v_gene: TRBV20-1
CDR3aa: CSATGTGERYEQYF

abundance: few
j_gene: TRBJ1-2
v_gene: TRBV25-1
CDR3aa: CASSEWENSYTF

abundance: NA
j_gene: TRBJ2-7
v_gene: TRBV6-1
CDR3aa: CASSGEQGFYEQYF

abundance: NA
j_gene: TRBJ2-1
v_gene: TRBV20-1
CDR3aa: CSAREERNEQFF

abundance: many
j_gene: TRBJ2-7
v_gene: TRBV9
CDR3aa: CASSVTAITNYEQYF

abundance: many
j_gene: TRBJ1-1
v_gene: TRBV28
CDR3aa: CASSFDRYTEAFF

abundance: few
j_gene: TRBJ2-5
v_gene: TRBV4-1
CDR3aa: CASSQDQGRSKTQYF

abundance: NA
j_gene: TRBJ2-2
v_gene: TRBV9
CDR3aa: CASSVTGRETGELFF

abundance: many
j_gene: TRBJ2-1
v_gene: TRBV18
CDR3aa: CASSPPNPGTAFSYNEQFF

abundance: few
j_gene: TRBJ1-2
v_gene: TRBV4-3
CDR3aa: CASSQEGPARHNYGYTF

abundance: NA
j_gene: TRBJ1-5
v_gene: TRBV6-1
CDR3aa: CASNPSRGPAPQHF

abundance: many
j_gene: TRBJ1-2
v_gene: TRBV6-1
CDR3aa: CASHPTGPYGYTF

abundance: NA
j_gene: TRBJ2-7
v_gene: TRBV7-9
CDR3aa: CASSLGNGGQTSYEQYF

abundance: many
j_gene: TRBJ2-3
v_gene: TRBV4-3
CDR3aa: CASSQGGRASTDTQYF

abundance: many
j_gene: TRBJ2-2
v_gene: TRBV7-8
CDR3aa: CASSLVRETGELFF

abundance: few
j_gene: TRBJ2-1
v_gene: TRBV20-1
CDR3aa: CSASGAQGARDEQFF

abundance: NA
j_gene: TRBJ2-1
v_gene: TRBV3-1
CDR3aa: CASSQDGTAYNEQFF

abundance: few
j_gene: TRBJ2-6
v_gene: TRBV18
CDR3aa: CASSPRMSGANVLTF

abundance: NA
j_gene: TRBJ2-7
v_gene: TRBV20-1
CDR3aa: CSARELGLAGDSRSYEQYF

abundance: many
j_gene: TRBJ2-5
v_gene: TRBV7-2
CDR3aa: CASSQSHRALGETQYF

abundance: few
j_gene: TRBJ1-5
v_gene: TRBV2
CDR3aa: CASSSGRDGGQPQHF

abundance: NA
j_gene: TRBJ1-6
v_gene: TRBV12-3/TRBV12-4
CDR3aa: CASKRESYNSPLHF

abundance: many
j_gene: TRBJ1-1
v_gene: TRBV12-3/TRBV12-4
CDR3aa: CASSLPSGSEAFF

abundance: few
j_gene: TRBJ1-4
v_gene: TRBV28
CDR3aa: CASSSNLPSHGSEKLFF

abundance: many
j_gene: TRBJ2-6
v_gene: TRBV5-1
CDR3aa: CASSFSNRANVLTF

abundance: many
j_gene: TRBJ2-7
v_gene: TRBV5-6
CDR3aa: CASSFGQHYEQYF

abundance: few
j_gene: TRBJ2-1
v_gene: TRBV2
CDR3aa: CASSLEGLNFMGSYNEQFF

abundance: NA
j_gene: TRBJ2-7
v_gene: TRBV20-1
CDR3aa: CSARTYSSYEQYF

abundance: NA
j_gene: TRBJ1-6
v_gene: TRBV5-6
CDR3aa: CASSLVRQRGFSPLHF

abundance: NA
j_gene: TRBJ2-5
v_gene: TRBV7-2
CDR3aa: CASSLLASGTQETQYF

abundance: many
j_gene: TRBJ2-3
v_gene: TRBV28
CDR3aa: CASSFEGFTDTQYF

abundance: many
j_gene: TRBJ2-7
v_gene: TRBV3-1
CDR3aa: CASSQGTSGVKYF

abundance: few
j_gene: TRBJ2-1
v_gene: TRBV7-6
CDR3aa: CASADSGNEQFF

abundance: few
j_gene: TRBJ2-3
v_gene: TRBV19
CDR3aa: CASSQVGRDTQYF

abundance: NA
j_gene: TRBJ2-5
v_gene: TRBV7-3
CDR3aa: CASSVNREETQYF

abundance: many
j_gene: TRBJ2-1
v_gene: TRBV15
CDR3aa: CATSRGGGDFLFDEQFF

abundance: many
j_gene: TRBJ1-2
v_gene: TRBV20-1
CDR3aa: CSAPYRTGGNGYTF

abundance: many
j_gene: TRBJ1-5
v_gene: TRBV5-1
CDR3aa: CASSGGGNQPQHF

abundance: NA
j_gene: TRBJ1-3
v_gene: TRBV12-3/TRBV12-4
CDR3aa: CASSLTGDPGNTIYF

abundance: many
j_gene: TRBJ2-3
v_gene: TRBV7-2
CDR3aa: CASSSQDITDTQYF

abundance: many
j_gene: TRBJ2-1
v_gene: TRBV12-5
CDR3aa: CASGLFVGSSSYNEQFF

abundance: many
j_gene: TRBJ1-4
v_gene: TRBV20-1
CDR3aa: CSARAGGTNEKLFF

abundance: many
j_gene: TRBJ1-1
v_gene: TRBV3-1
CDR3aa: CASSHGTGLMNTEAFF

abundance: few
j_gene: TRBJ1-1
v_gene: TRBV20-1
CDR3aa: CSAAPGQTEAFF

abundance: many
j_gene: TRBJ1-5
v_gene: TRBV2
CDR3aa: CASSGQGGNQPQHF

abundance: NA
j_gene: TRBJ2-3
v_gene: TRBV9
CDR3aa: CASSVGAESIDTQYF

abundance: many
j_gene: TRBJ2-3
v_gene: TRBV27
CDR3aa: CASSLPQADTQYF

abundance: few
j_gene: TRBJ2-2
v_gene: TRBV7-9
CDR3aa: CASSLTSGSYSGELFF

abundance: many
j_gene: TRBJ2-2
v_gene: TRBV7-2
CDR3aa: CASSLGTSTGELFF

abundance: few
j_gene: TRBJ2-2
v_gene: TRBV5-1
CDR3aa: CASSSGTGGTNTGELFF

abundance: NA
j_gene: TRBJ1-1
v_gene: TRBV19
CDR3aa: CASSSPTMNTEAFF

abundance: many
j_gene: TRBJ1-1
v_gene: TRBV3-1
CDR3aa: CASSQDLLRGTEAFF

abundance: few
j_gene: TRBJ2-7
v_gene: TRBV6-2/TRBV6-3
CDR3aa: CASSYSIAGVPEQYF

abundance: many
j_gene: TRBJ2-7
v_gene: TRBV5-1
CDR3aa: CASSIRTGSLGEQYF